What follows are 5 T cell receptor beta chains derived from one specimen sequenced in a study of beta chain features in type 1 diabetes. These receptors have no known antigen. Since all of the isolated RNA was reverse transcribed, expressed TCRB transcripts were what got sequenced. Assay used: immunoSEQ multiplex PCR; TCRdb lists only in-frame clones, some missing. The table lists roughly 100,000 clones, approximately 30% of them singletons, with under 0.55% in the top ten. Findings and limits, study-wide: Type 1 diabetes patients showed a moderate but significant shortening of TCRB CDR3s in all four CD4+ subsets.

The sequenced sample was central memory CD4+ T cells from blood. These TCRs come from a young woman with type 1 diabetes.

The chain employs TRBV5-1 and TRBJ2-5, with 7 bases matching TRBD1. With V trimmed by 0 bases and J by 4 bases, 6 bases remained unmatched. This CDR3 comprises 15 residues. CDR1 and CDR2 (germline): SGHRS, YFSETQ. The CDR3 here is CASSLVKGAGETQYF. CDR3 DNA sequence: TGCGCCAGCAGCTTGGTGAAGGGGGCGGGAGAGACCCAGTACTTC.

This clone was observed at least ten times. The gene calls are TRBV2 and TRBJ2-7, with D perhaps TRBD2 (6 bases). CDR1 is SNHLY, CDR2 FYNNEI, per germline. The germline V and J ends were trimmed by 7 bases and 7 bases, with 20 bases remaining between them. The CDR3 is 14 residues long. CDR3 nucleotide sequence: TGTGCCAGCACCCTGGCGGAGGGGAAGGGGGAGCAGTACTTC. It yields the protein CASTLAEGKGEQYF.

This clone occurred a few times. The V call is TRBV30, the J call TRBJ1-1; a possible D gene is TRBD1 (5 bases). V dropped 5 bases and J dropped 8 bases, with 15 bases sitting between them. This CDR3 has 12 residues. CDR1 is GTSNPN and CDR2 is SVGIG in the germline V gene (reference sequence). CDR3 amino acids: CAWYGGEREAFF. For the CDR3, the DNA is TGTGCCTGGTATGGGGGGGAGAGGGAAGCTTTCTTT. The variable domain in full, completed from reference TRBV30 and TRBJ1-1, reads SQTIHQWPATLVQPVGSPLSLECTVEGTSNPNLYWYRQAAGRGLQLLFYSVGIGQISSEVPQNLSASRPQDRQFILSSKKLLLSDSGFYLCAWYGGEREAFFGQGTRLTVV.

The rearrangement links TRBV7-2 to TRBJ1-1; maybe TRBD1 (5 bases). The CDR3 has 14 residues. Trimming took 5 bases from V and 0 from J, leaving 10 bases between them. From germline, CDR1 is SGHTA and CDR2 FQGNSA. CDR3 region: CASSQQEMNTEAFF. CDR3 DNA sequence: TGTGCCAGCAGCCAACAGGAAATGAACACTGAAGCTTTCTTT.

This clone came up a few times. V gene TRBV2 combines with J gene TRBJ1-1; D is possibly TRBD1 (5 bases). Deletions cut 11 bases from V and 0 bases from J, with 13 bases between. The CDR3 has 13 residues. Germline V lookup: CDR1 SNHLY, CDR2 FYNNEI. The DNA of the CDR3 is TGTGCCGGACACATCAATTTGAACACTGAAGCTTTCTTT. Its translation: CAGHINLNTEAFF.